The next 10 T cell receptor beta chains were all read from a single sample in a study of identical twins. MiXCR, applied by TCRdb to the 5' RACE reads, yields one record per CDR3 protein. The sample records approximately 600,000 distinct CDR3 sequences, about 7.6% being singletons. This sample was shared with a second study, whose subject was yellow fever vaccine responses in identical twins.

The specimen was PBMCs. These receptors were taken from a woman between 18 and 30 years old in good health.

The CDR3 nucleotides are TGTGCCAGCAGTTCCGACGGGAGCTTCTACAATGAGCAGTTCTTC. Translation gives CASSSDGSFYNEQFF. This rearrangement joins TRBV12-3 or TRBV12-4 to TRBJ2-1; D possibly corresponds to TRBD2 (6 bases). The CDR3 consists of 15 residues. Trimming took off 4 bases at V and 3 bases at J, with 13 bases between the two ends.

CDR3 region: CATSRVAQGPLRNEQFF. CDR3 in DNA: TGTGCCACCAGCAGAGTGGCCCAGGGGCCCCTTCGCAATGAGCAGTTCTTC. The chain joins TRBV15 to TRBJ2-1; maybe TRBD1 (6 bases). The CDR3 is made up of 17 amino acids. Trimming stripped 1 base from V and 6 bases from J, with 19 bases between. Germline lookup yields CDR1 LNHNV and CDR2 YYDKDF (reference sequence).

This clonotype came up many times. The chain carries TRBV7-2 and TRBJ1-3; D is unclear. The CDR3 length is 15 residues. Trimming shortened V by 3 bases and J by 0 bases, and 9 bases separated the two germline ends. The germline V gene encodes CDR1 SGHTA and CDR2 FQGNSA. The CDR3 sequence is CASSFGKSSGNTIYF. The CDR3 DNA is TGTGCCAGCAGCTTTGGGAAAAGCTCTGGAAACACCATATATTTT.

The V and J genes are TRBV5-1 and TRBJ2-2, with a possible D match to TRBD1 (5 bases). CDR1 and CDR2 (germline): SGHRS, YFSETQ. V gave up 5 bases and J gave up 4 bases, with 15 bases separating them. The CDR3 is 15 amino acids. DNA for the CDR3: TGCGCCAGCAGTTCCACCCTCCAGGGCACCGGGGAGCTGTTTTTT. Translating gives CASSSTLQGTGELFF.

The rearrangement links TRBV6-1 to TRBJ2-5; 11 bases line up with TRBD1. This CDR3 has 17 amino acids. The germline V gene has CDR1 MNHNS and CDR2 SASEGT. V shed 8 bases, J shed 2 bases, and the junction held 13 bases outside the gene matches. The CDR3 DNA reads TGTGCCAGCTGCGGTGGACAGGGGGCGCCCCGGCAAGAGACCCAGTACTTC. Its protein is CASCGGQGAPRQETQYF.

This clonotype was counted many times. The gene calls are TRBV29-1 and TRBJ2-1; TRBD1 agrees at 11 bases. Germline CDR1 reads SQVTM; CDR2 reads ANQGSEA. The CDR3 is 21 amino acids. After removal of 1 base from V and 0 bases from J, the junction contained 17 bases not matched to a gene. CDR3 amino acids: CSVEGPQGQGASSLSYNEQFF. CDR3 DNA sequence: TGCAGCGTTGAAGGGCCCCAAGGACAGGGGGCTAGTTCTCTCTCCTACAATGAGCAGTTCTTC.

The table lists this clonotype with many counts. This rearrangement joins TRBV5-1 to TRBJ2-7; D is unresolved. With 3 bases removed from V and 5 bases from J, the gap between germline ends came to 21 bases. Looked up from germline, CDR1 is SGHRS and CDR2 is YFSETQ. This CDR3 is 16 amino acids long. The DNA of the CDR3 is TGCGCCAGCAGCTCCGATGGGCACCACCCACTCCACGAGCAGTACTTC. It is translated as CASSSDGHHPLHEQYF. The entire variable domain, with the rest obtained from reference TRBV5-1 and TRBJ2-7, is as follows: KAGVTQTPRYLIKTRGQQVTLSCSPISGHRSVSWYQQTPGQGLQFLFEYFSETQRNKGNFPGRFSGRQFSNSRSEMNVSTLELGDSALYLCASSSDGHHPLHEQYFGPGTRLTVT.

This clonotype was recorded many times. The chain combines TRBV12-3 or TRBV12-4 with TRBJ1-4; TRBD1 aligns across 10 bases. CDR3 size: 15 residues. Unmatched junction bases numbered 3, after V lost 5 bases and J lost 3 bases. The CDR3 DNA is TGTGCCAGCAGTCTGGGGACAGGGGCTAATGAAAAACTGTTTTTT. This encodes CASSLGTGANEKLFF.

The V gene is TRBV20-1, the J gene TRBJ2-1; either TRBD1 or TRBD2 may fit D (5 bases each). Deletions cut 0 bases from V and 2 bases from J, with 11 bases between. The CDR3 is 15 amino acids. From germline, CDR1 is DFQATT and CDR2 SNEGSKA (reference sequence). The CDR3 here is CSARDWDATYNEQFF. Here the CDR3 DNA reads TGCAGTGCTAGAGATTGGGACGCCACCTACAATGAGCAGTTCTTC.

This clonotype came up a few times. The rearrangement links TRBV6-2 or TRBV6-3 to TRBJ1-5; unclear D gene. Germline lookup yields CDR1 MNHEY and CDR2 SVGEGT. The CDR3 runs 15 residues. Trimming removed 4 bases from V and 3 bases from J, with 13 bases in between. Here the CDR3 reads CASSSRQKANQPQHF. The CDR3 bases are TGTGCCAGCAGTTCCCGCCAGAAGGCCAATCAGCCCCAGCATTTT.